This T cell receptor (beta chain) stems from a study of T cells in Graves' hyperthyroidism and ophthalmopathy. Blood was drawn at first hyperthyroidism diagnosis, before any ophthalmopathy symptoms. The PBMCs studied were ones that came from 10 ml fresh peripheral blood. The CDR3 sequence is 16 residues long. Germline loops: CDR1 LGHNT, CDR2 FRNRAP. V lost 3 bases, J lost 0 bases, and 14 bases lay in between. Using RNA transcripts as the source, TCR beta CDR3 regions were amplified. The study used the HTBI primer set for a first-round RT-PCR of the TCR CDR3. TCRdb ran MiXCR on the multiplex PCR reads and lists one entry per CDR3 protein. Here the sample spans around 300,000 distinct CDR3 sequences, less than 30% being singletons.

The receptor comes from a man aged 35-49 years with Graves' hyperthyroidism that later progressed to Graves' ophthalmopathy. The V gene is TRBV12-5, the J gene TRBJ1-1; D perhaps matches TRBD1 (5 bases). Sequenced input: blood. This CDR3 is CASGFPGGDVNTEAFF. CDR3 bases: TGTGCTAGTGGTTTCCCCGGGGGGGACGTGAACACTGAAGCTTTCTTT.